The 31 T cell receptor beta chains listed next were all sequenced from one sample in a study of T cell repertoires in cytomegalovirus infection. For these TCRs, the target antigens are not known. TCRdb passed the reads through MiXCR, listing each CDR3 protein once. The table records 200,000 or so distinct CDR3 sequences, less than 50% of them present only once. The starting material was CD8+ T cells from cultured PBMCs, obtained from culture after CMV antigen stimulation. The receptors were gathered from a human donor in good health (CMV status not recorded). Some clones in this sample may be carry-over from other donors' samples.

This chain joins TRBV27 and TRBJ1-5; a possible D gene is TRBD1 (5 bases). The CDR3 is 13 amino acids. The V gene lost 11 bases and the J gene lost 7 bases, with 18 bases spanning the gap. The germline CDR1 and CDR2 sequences are MNHEY and SMNVEV (reference sequence). This chain's CDR3 is CASWEGLHQPQHF. The CDR3 coding sequence is TGTGCCTCCTGGGAGGGGCTCCACCAGCCCCAGCATTTT.

CDR3 protein: CAGRSGQDTINEQFF. For the CDR3, the DNA is TGTGCCGGAAGGTCAGGACAGGACACCATCAATGAGCAGTTCTTC. The chain is built from TRBV7-4 and TRBJ2-1, with TRBD1 identical over 7 bases. From germline, CDR1 is SGHVT and CDR2 SQSDAQ. The V segment lost 11 bases and the J segment 6 bases; nucleotides outside the gene matches: 16. The CDR3 contains 15 residues.

Concerning this clonotype: One junction end disagrees with the germline gene, perhaps due to a read error. The genes are TRBV4-1 and TRBJ2-7, with D tentatively TRBD1 (5 bases). The CDR3 loop spans 14 amino acids. Germline values: CDR1 MGHRA, CDR2 YSYEKL. The CDR3 spells CASSQPDRAYEQYF. The CDR3 DNA is TGTGCCAGCAGCCAACCTGACAGAGCCTACGAGCAGTACTTC.

The rearrangement uses TRBV7-9 and TRBJ2-3, with TRBD2 matching over 8 bases. Germline V gene data show CDR1 as SEHNR and CDR2 as FQNEAQ (reference sequence). There are 17 residues in the CDR3. After removal of 2 bases from V and 2 bases from J, the junction contained 9 bases not matched to a gene. The DNA of the CDR3 is TGTGCCAGCAGCTTAACGCCTAGCGGGTTATACACAGATACGCAGTATTTT. Translated, it gives CASSLTPSGLYTDTQYF.

The chain employs TRBV27 and TRBJ2-7; possible D gene TRBD2, 5 bases. V lost 4 bases and J 2 bases, leaving 9 bases between the germline ends. Per the germline V gene, CDR1 is MNHEY and CDR2 is SMNVEV (reference sequence). The CDR3 contains 13 residues. The CDR3 reads CASSSSGAYEQYF. In DNA, the CDR3 is TGTGCCAGCAGTTCCAGCGGAGCCTACGAGCAGTACTTC.

CDR3 amino acids: CASSQDRTGRLDTQYF. The CDR3 DNA sequence: TGTGCCAGCAGCCAAGATCGGACAGGGCGTTTAGATACGCAGTATTTT. The genes are TRBV4-2 and TRBJ2-3; 8 positions agree with TRBD1. CDR3 length: 16 amino acids. Germline lookup yields CDR1 LGHNA and CDR2 YNFKEQ. V gave up 0 bases and J gave up 5 bases; unmatched junction bases: 7.

As regards this clonotype: Relative to the germline gene, one junction end is altered; a read error may explain this. V is TRBV12-3 or TRBV12-4 and J is TRBJ1-2, with TRBD1 matching 8 bases. The CDR3 is made up of 14 amino acids. In nucleotides, the CDR3 is TGTGGCAGCAGCGACAGGGGAGCTAACTATGGCTACACCTTC. This sequence encodes CGSSDRGANYGYTF.

This clonotype has more than one count but fewer than ten. The J gene is TRBJ1-2, the V gene TRBV11-2; D unclear. The CDR3 length is 13 residues. V lost 3 bases and J lost 4, with 9 bases in between. Germline V CDR1 and CDR2: SGHAT, FQNNGV. CDR3 nucleotides: TGTGCCAGCAGCTTCGGCCCCATCTATGGCTACACCTTC. It translates to CASSFGPIYGYTF.

The V call is TRBV19, the J call TRBJ2-2, with TRBD2 identical over 14 bases. V gave up 5 bases and J gave up 7 bases; unmatched junction bases: 15. The CDR3 totals 19 residues. Per germline, CDR1 LNHDA and CDR2 SQIVND (reference sequence). The chain's CDR3 is CASSSWTSGRPDRIGELFF. CDR3 bases: TGTGCCAGTAGTTCTTGGACTAGCGGGAGGCCTGATAGGATCGGGGAGCTGTTTTTT.

This clonotype was observed a handful of times. The chain employs TRBV7-9 and TRBJ2-3; TRBD2 agrees at 11 bases. The CDR3 is 16 amino acids. Losses at the gene ends were 6 bases for V and 4 bases for J; bases not matched to a gene: 9. CDR1 and CDR2 (germline): SEHNR, FQNEAQ (reference sequence). This CDR3 is CASRPVTSGEADTQYF. In DNA, the CDR3 is TGTGCCAGCAGGCCGGTGACTAGCGGGGAGGCAGATACGCAGTATTTT.

As for this clonotype: The final CDR3 position lacks the conserved phenylalanine or tryptophan, pointing to a likely read error. This chain uses TRBV7-3 with TRBJ2-2; 10 bases are a match to TRBD1. The ends lost 2 bases at V and 6 bases at J; junction bases unmatched: 9. In germline, CDR1 is SGHTA, CDR2 FQGTGA. The CDR3 covers 17 residues. The CDR3 loop is CASSLHPGQGVPGELFS. The CDR3, as DNA: TGTGCCAGCAGCTTACATCCTGGACAGGGGGTCCCCGGGGAGCTGTTTTCT.

This clonotype appeared a few times. The CDR3 DNA is TGTGCCAGCAGCTCGCCCTTAGCGGGAGGGACCTACAATGAGCAGTTCTTC. Amino acids: CASSSPLAGGTYNEQFF. The V and J genes are TRBV7-2 and TRBJ2-1; 11 bases map to TRBD2. Unmatched junction bases numbered 7, after V lost 4 bases and J lost 2 bases. This CDR3 is 17 amino acids long. Germline loops: CDR1 SGHTA, CDR2 FQGNSA. Full variable domain (missing parts from reference TRBV7-2 and TRBJ2-1): GAGVSQSPSNKVTEKGKDVELRCDPISGHTALYWYRQSLGQGLEFLIYFQGNSAPDKSGLPSDRFSAERTGGSVSTLTIQRTQQEDSAVYLCASSSPLAGGTYNEQFFGPGTRLTVL.

The chain couples TRBV12-3 or TRBV12-4 to TRBJ2-1; D assignment may be TRBD1 or TRBD2 (5 bases each). The CDR3 extends over 16 amino acids. Trimming pared 5 bases from V and 8 bases from J, leaving 22 bases between. The CDR3 nucleotides read TGTGCCAGCAGTATCTACACCGGGACCGACGGCGATGAGCAGTTCTTC. Its protein is CASSIYTGTDGDEQFF.

This clonotype was counted a few times. CDR3 protein: CASSSWDGYEQFF. The CDR3 DNA sequence: TGTGCCAGCAGTTCTTGGGACGGGTATGAGCAGTTCTTC. The chain employs TRBV7-6 and TRBJ2-1; tentatively, D is TRBD1 or TRBD2 (5 bases each). CDR3 length: 13 amino acids. The germline gives CDR1 SGHVS, CDR2 FNYEAQ. V dropped 6 bases and J dropped 8 bases, with 14 bases sitting between them.

The chain links TRBV9 to TRBJ2-7; D may be TRBD2 (5 bases). CDR3 length equals 13 residues. Looked up from germline, CDR1 is SGDLS and CDR2 is YYNGEE. The ends were cut back, 4 bases at V and 5 bases at J, with 13 bases in the middle. The CDR3 reads CASSPWTGDEQYF. The CDR3 DNA reads TGTGCCAGCAGCCCCTGGACTGGGGACGAGCAGTACTTC.

This clonotype was observed a few times. The gene calls are TRBV15 and TRBJ2-3; TRBD1 matches at 7 bases. The junction had 10 bases not matched to a gene; V was cut back by 5 bases and J by 5 bases. Germline CDR1 and CDR2: LNHNV and YYDKDF (reference sequence). There are 15 residues in the CDR3. CDR3: CATSPKGARGDTQYF. As DNA, the CDR3 is TGTGCCACCAGCCCTAAGGGGGCTCGGGGAGATACGCAGTATTTT.

This clonotype has a single count. The gene calls are TRBV4-1 and TRBJ1-5; D unclear. Germline lookup yields CDR1 MGHRA and CDR2 YSYEKL. The CDR3 is 15 residues long. The V end was cut by 4 bases, the J end by 8 bases, with 18 bases between. This chain's CDR3 is CASSPTALELKPQHF. The CDR3 DNA follows: TGCGCCAGCAGCCCGACGGCCCTGGAGCTCAAGCCCCAGCATTTT.

CDR3: CASSLGPAHTGELFF. DNA for the CDR3: TGTGCCAGCAGCTTGGGCCCAGCGCACACCGGGGAGCTGTTTTTT. The J gene is TRBJ2-2, the V gene TRBV7-3, with unresolved D. Germline V gene sequence: CDR1 SGHTA, CDR2 FQGTGA. The CDR3 length is 15 residues. V dropped 3 bases and J dropped 3 bases, with 11 bases sitting between them.

This clonotype occurred a few times. V and J are TRBV27 and TRBJ2-1, with 12 positions matching TRBD2. Germline lookup yields CDR1 MNHEY and CDR2 SMNVEV (reference sequence). There are 11 residues in the CDR3. With 8 bases clipped from V and 12 bases from J, the junction kept 2 bases outside the gene matches. The CDR3 sequence is CASLAGGGQFF. CDR3 nucleotides: TGTGCCAGCCTAGCGGGAGGGGGGCAGTTCTTC.

This clonotype was picked up one time. This chain connects TRBV6-1 to TRBJ1-6; D possibly corresponds to TRBD1 (5 bases). The CDR3 length is 14 residues. CDR1 and CDR2 (germline): MNHNS, SASEGT. With 6 bases removed from V and 9 bases from J, the gap between germline ends came to 15 bases. The CDR3 protein is CASSTGLGGSPLHF. Here the CDR3 DNA reads TGTGCCAGCAGCACGGGACTTGGGGGTTCACCCCTCCACTTT.

The J gene is TRBJ2-3, the V gene TRBV7-8; TRBD2 matches 15 bases. The CDR3 length is 18 residues. Trimming took 5 bases from V and 1 from J; bases not matched to a gene: 7. Per the germline V gene, CDR1 is SGHVS and CDR2 is FQNEAQ. The DNA of the CDR3 is TGTGCCAGCAGCCAGGGACTAGCGGGAGGCACGGGCACAGATACGCAGTATTTT. It codes for CASSQGLAGGTGTDTQYF.

With regard to this clonotype: One junction end does not reproduce the germline sequence, and a read error may be involved. The chain combines TRBV7-9 with TRBJ2-3; D not certain. There are 11 residues in the CDR3. The germline V gene has CDR1 SEHNR and CDR2 FQNEAQ (reference sequence). CDR3 loop: CASRLGYTQYF. The CDR3, as DNA: TGTGCCAGCAGATTAGGGTACACGCAGTATTTT.

The DNA of the CDR3 is TGTACCAGCAGCTCGGGGAAGGGGGCAACTGATTCACCCCTCCACTTT. Its protein product is CTSSSGKGATDSPLHF. The chain joins TRBV7-2 to TRBJ1-6; 7 nucleotides align to TRBD1. Germline V gene data show CDR1 as SGHTA and CDR2 as FQGNSA. The V segment lost 4 bases and the J segment 8 bases; nucleotides outside the gene matches: 11. The CDR3 is 16 residues long.

This clonotype was counted only a few times. The chain uses TRBV6-2 or TRBV6-3 and TRBJ2-7; 8 bases fit TRBD1. The ends lost 5 bases at V and 4 bases at J; junction bases unmatched: 7. The CDR3 spans 14 residues. From germline, CDR1 is MNHEY and CDR2 SVGEGT. DNA of the CDR3: TGTGCCAGCAGTCTCCGAGACAGGGGTTACGAGCAGTACTTC. Amino acid sequence: CASSLRDRGYEQYF.

In its sample, this clonotype was seen a few times. This sequence joins TRBV12-3 or TRBV12-4 and TRBJ2-2; no clear D. V was trimmed by 3 bases and J by 5 bases, leaving 19 bases between them. CDR3 length equals 17 residues. The CDR3 loop is CASSLVARITETGELFF. In nucleotides, the CDR3 is TGTGCCAGCAGTTTGGTGGCTAGGATAACGGAAACCGGGGAGCTGTTTTTT.

V gene TRBV27 combines with J gene TRBJ2-7; 7 nucleotides align to TRBD1. This CDR3 is 16 amino acids long. Germline assignment: CDR1 MNHEY and CDR2 SMNVEV (reference sequence). V lost 4 bases to trimming and J lost 3 bases; unmatched junction nucleotides: 12. The CDR3 loop reads CASSSSSGDRVYEQYF. The CDR3 DNA sequence: TGTGCCAGCAGTTCTTCTTCTGGAGACAGGGTCTACGAGCAGTACTTC.

V is TRBV7-3 and J is TRBJ2-5; perhaps TRBD1 as D (5 bases). Germline V lookup: CDR1 SGHTA, CDR2 FQGTGA. V was clipped by 5 bases and J by 5 bases, with 24 bases between them. CDR3 length: 17 residues. CDR3 nucleotide sequence: TGTGCCAGCAGCCCAGCCGGATGGGGCGGCCTAGGGGAGACCCAGTACTTC. Residues: CASSPAGWGGLGETQYF.

The rearrangement joins TRBV19 to TRBJ2-7; D is perhaps TRBD2 (6 bases). The V end was cut by 3 bases, the J end by 1 base, with 13 bases between. The germline V gene has CDR1 LNHDA and CDR2 SQIVND (reference sequence). The CDR3 consists of 15 residues. CDR3 sequence reads: CASSIWSSASYEQYF. DNA of the CDR3: TGTGCCAGTAGTATCTGGTCTAGCGCTTCCTACGAGCAGTACTTC.

The chain is built from TRBV11-2 and TRBJ1-1, with no clear D. Germline V gene data show CDR1 as SGHAT and CDR2 as FQNNGV. The V and J ends lost 2 bases and 5 bases respectively, with 15 bases between them. This CDR3 has 15 residues. The CDR3 region is CASSLRKDGGTEAFF. DNA of the CDR3: TGTGCCAGCAGCTTACGTAAAGACGGAGGAACTGAAGCTTTCTTT. Supplemented by reference TRBV11-2 and TRBJ1-1, the full variable domain reads EAGVAQSPRYKIIEKRQSVAFWCNPISGHATLYWYQQILGQGPKLLIQFQNNGVVDDSQLPKDRFSAERLKGVDSTLKIQPAKLEDSAVYLCASSLRKDGGTEAFFGQGTRLTVV.

V is TRBV12-3 or TRBV12-4 and J is TRBJ2-7, with D perhaps matching TRBD1 (6 bases). This CDR3 contains 12 residues. Deletions cut 6 bases from V and 6 bases from J, with 12 bases between. The CDR3 is CASRPVRGEQYF. In DNA form, the CDR3 reads TGTGCCAGCAGACCTGTCAGGGGCGAGCAGTACTTC.

V is TRBV7-4 and J is TRBJ1-4, with D tentatively TRBD1 (5 bases). Germline V lookup: CDR1 SGHVT, CDR2 SQSDAQ. The CDR3 consists of 14 residues. V was trimmed by 6 bases and J by 8 bases, leaving 16 bases between them. For the CDR3, the DNA is TGTGCCAGCAGTACCGGGGGATTTCGGGAAAAACTGTTTTTT. Translating gives CASSTGGFREKLFF. Full variable domain (rest looked up from reference TRBV7-4 and TRBJ1-4): GAGVSQSPRYKVAKRGRDVALRCDSISGHVTLYWYRQTLGQGSEVLTYSQSDAQRDKSGRPSGRFSAERPERSVSTLKIQRTEQGDSAVYLCASSTGGFREKLFFGSGTQLSVL.